This TCR beta chain was captured in a study of cytomegalovirus exposure and HLA in healthy donors. Overall study findings and caveats: Compared with the roughly 670-donor mean, an Asian-associated ancestry cluster reportedly had fewer N-insertions, according to a later analysis. An assumption of roughly uniform sequencing depth across donors underlay the presence/absence analyses.

This PCR relied on a set of 60 Vbeta primers and 13 Jbeta primers. The assay was immunoSEQ multiplex PCR, and TCRdb's table has in-frame clones only and misses some. The sample shows approximately 190,000 clones, about 13% of them seen only once. This clone came up a few times. What it binds is unknown. The germline V gene encodes CDR1 MGHRA and CDR2 YSYEKL. V was cut by 4 bases and J by 5 bases, with 11 bases left in between. The CDR3 has 13 amino acids. Likely unrecorded immune exposures existed in these nominally healthy donors. Input material: PBMCs. The clonotype comes from a man aged 45-60 years in good health and CMV-seropositive. This chain links TRBV4-1 with TRBJ2-5; a weak D match, TRBD2 (6 bases). For the CDR3, the DNA is TGCGCCAGCAGCCGGTGGAGGGATGAGACCCAGTACTTC. It encodes CASSRWRDETQYF.